A selection of T cell receptor beta chains follows, all from one sample in a study of shared clonotypes between healthy human individuals. Repertoires were generated with immunoSEQ multiplex PCR, while TCRdb's copy carries only in-frame clones and drops some. This table holds some 2 million clones, approximately 95% found once. The sequenced material came from naive CD4+ T cells sorted from blood. These receptors were obtained from a man in his late teens or twenties in good health. The CDR3 runs from the conserved cysteine through the conserved F or W.

V,J,CDR3
TRBV30,TRBJ2-3,CAWSRWDQSTDTQYF
TRBV18,TRBJ2-1,CASSPGQGFYEQFF
TRBV5-1,TRBJ2-7,CASSLRVAVGSYEQYF
TRBV18,TRBJ2-5,CASSPRVPGEETQYF
TRBV30,TRBJ1-1,CASMMDSNTEAFF
TRBV9,TRBJ2-3,CASSIVGARSTDTQYF
TRBV9,TRBJ1-1,CASSPRPANTEAFF
TRBV15,TRBJ1-2,CATSRDVTPTNYGYTF
TRBV14,TRBJ2-7,CASSRQGSISYEQYF
TRBV9,TRBJ1-1,CASSNSGNTEAFF
TRBV7-9,TRBJ2-7,CASSLWTGIMSHEQYF
TRBV6-5,TRBJ2-7,CASRSPPDRGYEQYF
TRBV15,TRBJ2-7,CATSLLASGTSEQYF
TRBV11-3,TRBJ2-5,CASSLQPGQASQETQYF
TRBV5-1,TRBJ2-7,CASSHGQGGEQYF
TRBV11-2,TRBJ2-5,CASSIPGRGRGETQYF
TRBV12-2,TRBJ1-2,CASRLVARYGYTF
TRBV10-3,TRBJ1-5,CATTTGGAGNQPQHF
TRBV4-1,TRBJ1-4,CASSQTFGGEKLFF
TRBV6-5,TRBJ1-6,CASSVGSWAPLHF
TRBV2,TRBJ2-7,CASSEARGNPYEQYF
TRBV5-4,TRBJ1-5,CASSLEPDNQPQHF
TRBV5-5,TRBJ1-1,CASSLSLSNTEAFF
TRBV7-2,TRBJ1-6,CASSLVSGGGNSPLHF
TRBV7-2,TRBJ1-2,CASSLVGGQVYGYTF
TRBV9,TRBJ1-2,CASSVDSDYGYTF
TRBV9,TRBJ2-3,CASSTDWGTDTQYF
TRBV7-2,TRBJ1-6,CASSPTGGANSPLHF
TRBV6-5,TRBJ1-2,CASSYGTASFYGYTF
TRBV28,TRBJ1-1,CASTAPGTLNTEAFF
TRBV28,TRBJ2-7,CASSTSGTPKGYYEQYF
TRBV11-1,TRBJ2-2,CASSQDPVPNTGELFF
TRBV6-5,TRBJ2-7,CASTGTYEQYF
TRBV19,TRBJ2-3,CASAGGSDTQYF
TRBV10-3,TRBJ2-3,CAISQGSGGGTDTQYF
TRBV28,TRBJ2-7,CASSLAGGEIYF